This T cell receptor beta chain was captured by sequencing in a study of shared clonotypes between healthy human individuals. V was shortened by 0 bases and J by 4 bases, with 9 bases between the two germline ends. Germline V gives CDR1 SGHKS, CDR2 YYEKEE (reference sequence). This CDR3 spans 14 amino acids. Method: immunoSEQ multiplex PCR; TCRdb's copy keeps in-frame clones and lacks some. The sample yields about 2.4 million clones, 80% to 95% seen once. Sequencing was done on a sample of naive CD4+ T cells from PBMCs. The subset is: CD45RA+ positively selected. The chain carries TRBV5-5 and TRBJ2-3; D is unresolved. This TCR came from a man aged 18-30 years in good health. Some clones in this sample may be carry-over from other donors' samples. This chain's CDR3 is CASSLALGADTQYF. Here the CDR3 DNA reads TGTGCCAGCAGCTTGGCCCTGGGTGCAGATACGCAGTATTTT.